Sequencing of this TCR beta chain was carried out in a study of graft-versus-host responses after intestinal transplantation. To note about this clone: Its target is not known.

Only in-frame clones appear in the TCRdb table, and some are missing; sequencing was by immunoSEQ multiplex PCR. In the table there are about 88,000 clones, 91% of which are singletons. This CDR3 comprises 15 residues. J gave up 5 bases and V 4 bases, and 6 bases lay outside the gene matches. The germline gives CDR1 SGHTA, CDR2 FQGTGA. The gene calls are TRBV7-3 and TRBJ2-5, with 11 bases lining up with TRBD2. Sequenced material: unstimulated CD4+ T cells sorted from spleen or lymph node cells, taken before transplant. The sequence came from a human donor who was the organ donor for an intestinal transplant. The CDR3 protein is CASSWGLAAGETQYF. In DNA, the CDR3 is TGTGCCAGCAGCTGGGGACTAGCGGCGGGGGAGACCCAGTACTTC.